This T cell receptor beta chain was profiled in a study of cytomegalovirus exposure and HLA in healthy donors. Use of 60 Vbeta and 13 Jbeta primers characterized the PCR. Clones were read by immunoSEQ multiplex PCR, and TCRdb kept only the in-frame ones, dropping some. The table has around 110,000 clones, more than 60% seen once. This sequence was found in a woman in her forties or fifties in good health and CMV-seropositive. The source material was PBMCs.

The CDR3 DNA is TGTGCCTGGAGTGGTGGCGGGACAGAGAGCTCCTACGAGCAGTACTTC. Its protein product is CAWSGGGTESSYEQYF. This chain uses TRBV30 with TRBJ2-7, with D possibly matching TRBD1 (7 bases). Germline V gene data show CDR1 as GTSNPN and CDR2 as SVGIG (reference sequence). Trimming cost V 1 base and J 0 bases, with 16 bases left between them. There are 16 residues in the CDR3.